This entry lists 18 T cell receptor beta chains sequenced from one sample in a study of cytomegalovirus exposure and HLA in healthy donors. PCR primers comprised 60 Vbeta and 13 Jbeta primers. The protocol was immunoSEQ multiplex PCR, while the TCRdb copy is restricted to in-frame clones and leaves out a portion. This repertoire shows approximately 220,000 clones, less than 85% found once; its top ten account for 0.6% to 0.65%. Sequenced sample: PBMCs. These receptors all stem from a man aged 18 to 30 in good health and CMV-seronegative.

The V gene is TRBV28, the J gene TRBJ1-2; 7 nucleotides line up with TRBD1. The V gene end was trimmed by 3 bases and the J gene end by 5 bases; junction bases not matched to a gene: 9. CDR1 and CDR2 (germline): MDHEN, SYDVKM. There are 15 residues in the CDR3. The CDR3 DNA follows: TGTGCCAGCAGTTTCCTAATGGGACAGCCTTATGGCTACACCTTC. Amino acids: CASSFLMGQPYGYTF.

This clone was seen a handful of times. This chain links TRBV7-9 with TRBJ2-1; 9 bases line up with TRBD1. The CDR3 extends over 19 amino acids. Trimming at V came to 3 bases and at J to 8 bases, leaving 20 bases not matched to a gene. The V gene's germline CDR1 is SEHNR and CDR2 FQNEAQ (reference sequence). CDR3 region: CASSFPRPGQGTPHHEQFF. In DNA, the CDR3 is TGTGCCAGCAGCTTTCCCCGACCGGGACAGGGAACTCCTCACCATGAGCAGTTCTTC.

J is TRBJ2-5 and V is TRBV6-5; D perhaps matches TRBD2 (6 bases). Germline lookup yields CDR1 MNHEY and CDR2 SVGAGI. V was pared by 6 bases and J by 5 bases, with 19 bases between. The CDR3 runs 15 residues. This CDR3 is CASRRRRGFGETQYF. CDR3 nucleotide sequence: TGTGCCAGCAGACGGAGGAGGGGATTCGGCGAGACCCAGTACTTC.

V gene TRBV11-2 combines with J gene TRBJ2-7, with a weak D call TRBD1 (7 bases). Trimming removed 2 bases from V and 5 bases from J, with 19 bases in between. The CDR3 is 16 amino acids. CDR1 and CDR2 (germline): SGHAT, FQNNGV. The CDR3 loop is CASSLSAGQPFDEQYF. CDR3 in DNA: TGTGCCAGCAGCTTAAGTGCGGGACAGCCTTTCGACGAGCAGTACTTC.

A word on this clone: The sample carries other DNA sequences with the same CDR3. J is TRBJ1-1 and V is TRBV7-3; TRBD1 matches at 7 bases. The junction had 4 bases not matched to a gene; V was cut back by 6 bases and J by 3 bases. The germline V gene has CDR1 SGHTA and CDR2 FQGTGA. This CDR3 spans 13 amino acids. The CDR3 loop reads CASRRQGDTEAFF. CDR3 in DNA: TGTGCCAGCAGGAGACAGGGAGACACTGAAGCTTTCTTT.

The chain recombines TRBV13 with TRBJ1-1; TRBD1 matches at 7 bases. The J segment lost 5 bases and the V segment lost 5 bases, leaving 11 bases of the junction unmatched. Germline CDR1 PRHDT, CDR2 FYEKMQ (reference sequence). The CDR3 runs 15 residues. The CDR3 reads CASSTVAGGRTEAFF. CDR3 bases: TGTGCCAGCAGCACAGTGGCAGGGGGAAGGACTGAAGCTTTCTTT.

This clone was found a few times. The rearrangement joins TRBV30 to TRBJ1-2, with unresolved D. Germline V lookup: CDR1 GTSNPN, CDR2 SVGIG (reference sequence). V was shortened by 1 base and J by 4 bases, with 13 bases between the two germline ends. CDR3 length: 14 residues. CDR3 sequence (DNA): TGTGCCTGGAGTGCGACGGGTGCATCCTATGGCTACACCTTC. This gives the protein CAWSATGASYGYTF.

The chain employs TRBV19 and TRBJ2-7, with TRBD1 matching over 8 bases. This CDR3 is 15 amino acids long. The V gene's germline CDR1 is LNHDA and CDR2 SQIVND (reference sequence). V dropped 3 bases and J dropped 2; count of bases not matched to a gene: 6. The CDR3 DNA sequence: TGTGCCAGTAGTATGGGACAGGAAAAGACCTACGAGCAGTACTTC. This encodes CASSMGQEKTYEQYF.

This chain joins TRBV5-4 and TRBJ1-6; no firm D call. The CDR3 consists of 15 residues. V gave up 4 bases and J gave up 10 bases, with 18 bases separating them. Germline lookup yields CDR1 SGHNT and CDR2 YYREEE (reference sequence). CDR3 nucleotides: TGTGCCAGCAGCGTTGGACGCCCGGGGAACTCACCCCTCCACTTT. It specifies CASSVGRPGNSPLHF.

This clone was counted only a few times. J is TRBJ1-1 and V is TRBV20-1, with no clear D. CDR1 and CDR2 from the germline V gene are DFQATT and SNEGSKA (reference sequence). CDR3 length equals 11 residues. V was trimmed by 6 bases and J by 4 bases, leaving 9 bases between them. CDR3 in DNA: TGCAGTGCCCCACTCGGCACTGAAGCTTTCTTT. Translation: CSAPLGTEAFF.

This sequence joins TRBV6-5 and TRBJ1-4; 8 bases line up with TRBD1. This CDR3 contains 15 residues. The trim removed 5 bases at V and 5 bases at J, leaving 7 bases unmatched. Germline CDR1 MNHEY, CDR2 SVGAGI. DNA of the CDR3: TGTGCCAGCAGTAAAACAGGGGGAAGGAATGAAAAACTGTTTTTT. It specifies CASSKTGGRNEKLFF.

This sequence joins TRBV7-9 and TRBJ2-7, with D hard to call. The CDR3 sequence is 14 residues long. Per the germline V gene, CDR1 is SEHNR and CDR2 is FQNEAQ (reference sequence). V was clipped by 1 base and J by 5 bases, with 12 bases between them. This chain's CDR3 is CASSLEAGGHEQYF. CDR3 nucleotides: TGTGCCAGCAGCTTAGAGGCCGGCGGTCACGAGCAGTACTTC.

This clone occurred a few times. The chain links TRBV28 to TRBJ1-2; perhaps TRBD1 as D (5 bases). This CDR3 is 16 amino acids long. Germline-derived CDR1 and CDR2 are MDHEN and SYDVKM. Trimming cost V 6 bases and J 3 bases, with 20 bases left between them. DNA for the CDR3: TGTGCCAGCAGCCCGCCTGCTAGGTGGGGCGACTATGGCTACACCTTC. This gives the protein CASSPPARWGDYGYTF.

The chain's CDR3 is CASSLFRNSHEKLFF. Written as DNA, the CDR3 is TGTGCCAGCAGCCTTTTTCGAAACTCCCATGAAAAACTGTTTTTT. The chain links TRBV14 to TRBJ1-4; the D is unclear. CDR3 size: 15 residues. From germline, CDR1 is SGHDN and CDR2 FVKESK. The V end was cut by 4 bases, the J end by 6 bases, with 15 bases between.

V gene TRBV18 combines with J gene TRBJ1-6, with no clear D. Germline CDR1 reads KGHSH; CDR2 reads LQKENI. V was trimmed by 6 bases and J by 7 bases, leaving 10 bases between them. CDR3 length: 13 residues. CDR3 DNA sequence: TGTGCCAGCTCCCGGGAGAAGAATTCACCCCTCCACTTT. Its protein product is CASSREKNSPLHF.

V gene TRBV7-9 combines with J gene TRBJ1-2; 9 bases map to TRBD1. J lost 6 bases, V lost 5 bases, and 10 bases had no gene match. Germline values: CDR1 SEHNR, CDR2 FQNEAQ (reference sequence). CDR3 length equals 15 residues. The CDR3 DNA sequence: TGTGCCAGCAGCAAGCGGGACAGGGAGGGGGATGGCTACACCTTC. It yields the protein CASSKRDREGDGYTF.

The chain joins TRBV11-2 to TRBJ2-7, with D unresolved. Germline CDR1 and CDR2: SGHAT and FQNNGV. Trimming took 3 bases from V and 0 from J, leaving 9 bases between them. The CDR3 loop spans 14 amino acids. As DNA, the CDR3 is TGTGCCAGCAGCTTGGGCACTCACTCCTACGAGCAGTACTTC. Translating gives CASSLGTHSYEQYF.

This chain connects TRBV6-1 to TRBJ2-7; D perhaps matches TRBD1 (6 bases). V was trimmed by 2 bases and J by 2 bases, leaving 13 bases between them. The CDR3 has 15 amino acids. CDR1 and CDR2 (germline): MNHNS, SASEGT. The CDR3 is CASSEWGQGTYEQYF. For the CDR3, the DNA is TGTGCCAGCAGTGAATGGGGGCAGGGGACCTACGAGCAGTACTTC.